These 17 T cell receptor beta chains originate from one sample sequenced in a study of tumor-infiltrating lymphocytes in glioblastoma multiforme. Multiple V-beta primers and a C-beta primer amplified TCRB from RNA. From the multiplex PCR reads, TCRdb called clonotypes with MiXCR, one entry per CDR3 protein. This table has about 12,000 distinct CDR3 sequences, approximately 72% appearing once. The material sequenced was brain tumor tissue. The receptors come from a male donor with glioblastoma.

This clonotype is a singleton in its sample. The rearrangement joins TRBV6-6 to TRBJ2-1, with 7 nucleotides matching TRBD2. This CDR3 comprises 14 residues. Losses at the gene ends were 5 bases for V and 12 bases for J; bases not matched to a gene: 13. The germline V gene has CDR1 MNHNY and CDR2 SVGAGI (reference sequence). In nucleotides, the CDR3 is TGTGCCAGCAGTACGGGAGGCCCTAAGCATGGGCAGTTCTTC. Translation gives CASSTGGPKHGQFF.

This clonotype is large (0.1 to 1%) by share. The chain employs TRBV11-2 and TRBJ2-3; no clear D gene. With 7 bases removed from V and 2 bases from J, the gap between germline ends came to 16 bases. The CDR3 contains 15 residues. Germline V gives CDR1 SGHAT, CDR2 FQNNGV. CDR3 coding DNA: TGTGCCAGCAACTCCTATGGGATTGACACAGATACGCAGTATTTT. Protein sequence: CASNSYGIDTDTQYF.

In the case of this clonotype: The junction shows a germline mismatch at one end, possibly a read error. DNA of the CDR3: TGTCCCAGCGGCCCCCTCGCGGGAGGCTACAATGAGCAGTTCTTC. This sequence encodes CPSGPLAGGYNEQFF. The rearrangement joins TRBV5-8 to TRBJ2-1, with 8 bases identical to TRBD2. The CDR3 runs 15 residues. The germline CDR1 and CDR2 sequences are SGHTS and YDEGEE.

Notes on this clonotype: The junction departs from the called germline gene at one end, perhaps through a read error. The gene calls are TRBV11-2 and TRBJ2-1; 8 bases fit TRBD2. The CDR3 loop spans 16 amino acids. Germline values: CDR1 SGHAT, CDR2 FQNNGV. In nucleotides, the CDR3 is TGTGCCAGCAGCTTATATAAGCGGGAGTGGGATCATGAGCAATCCTTC. This sequence encodes CASSLYKREWDHEQSF. Filled out from reference TRBV11-2 and TRBJ2-1, the complete variable domain reads EAGVAQSPRYKIIEKRQSVAFWCNPISGHATLYWYQQILGQGPKLLIQFQNNGVVDDSQLPKDRFSAERLKGVDSTLKIQPAKLEDSAVYLCASSLYKREWDHEQSFGPGTRLTVL.

Concerning this clonotype: Without the conserved terminal phenylalanine or tryptophan, this CDR3 likely stems from a read error. The CDR3 sequence is CVTTGGVALNNEQFL. DNA of the CDR3: TGTGTCACTACGGGGGGGGTAGCCTTGAACAATGAGCAGTTCCTC. The V gene is TRBV6-1, the J gene TRBJ2-1, with TRBD2 identical over 8 bases. Germline CDR1 MNHNS, CDR2 SASEGT. This CDR3 region has 15 residues.

As regards this clonotype: The junction and the germline gene differ at one end; a read error may be behind it. The V and J genes are TRBV11-1 and TRBJ2-5; 7 bases match TRBD1. Germline V gives CDR1 SGHAT, CDR2 FQDESV (reference sequence). The CDR3 totals 13 residues. CDR3 coding DNA: TGTGACAGCAGCCCCGGGACAGAAGAGACCCAGTACTTC. This codes for CDSSPGTEETQYF.

About this clonotype: A much larger clone lies a single base off, so this may be a read error. The chain joins TRBV11-2 to TRBJ1-2; the match to TRBD1 covers 7 bases. Per germline, CDR1 SGHAT and CDR2 FQNNGV. The CDR3 is made up of 15 amino acids. In nucleotides, the CDR3 is TGTGTCAGCAGCCAGCCGACAGGGATTTACTATGGCTACACCTTC. Translating gives CVSSQPTGIYYGYTF.

Comment on this clonotype: Here the CDR3 omits its conserved ending phenylalanine or tryptophan, so a read error is the likely source. This rearrangement joins TRBV6-2 or TRBV6-3 to TRBJ2-2; maybe TRBD1 (5 bases). Germline V gene data show CDR1 as MNHEY and CDR2 as SVGEGT. V was clipped by 6 bases and J by 3 bases, with 11 bases between them. The CDR3 is made up of 14 amino acids. The CDR3 DNA reads TGTGCCAGCAGCGAAGGACAACACACCGGGGAGCTGTTTATT. Amino acid sequence: CASSEGQHTGELFI.

At least ten counts were recorded for this clonotype. This chain uses TRBV29-1 with TRBJ2-1; 9 positions match TRBD2. CDR3 size: 14 residues. The V gene's germline CDR1 is SQVTM and CDR2 ANQGSEA. V shed 3 bases, J shed 4 bases, and the junction held 4 bases outside the gene matches. The CDR3 bases are TGCAGCGTTGATGGGCTAGCGGGATACAATGAGCAGTTCTTC. This codes for CSVDGLAGYNEQFF.

This clonotype was counted once. A much bigger clone sits one base away, suggesting this may be a read error. J is TRBJ2-1 and V is TRBV11-3, with D unclear. Between the trimmed V and J ends, which lost 7 bases and 2 bases, there was a span of 12 bases. CDR3 length: 14 amino acids. Per germline, CDR1 SGHNT and CDR2 YENEEA. The CDR3 region is CASTPRNTYNEQFF. In DNA, the CDR3 is TGTGCCAGCACCCCCCGGAACACCTACAATGAGCAGTTCTTC.

The rearrangement uses TRBV11-2 and TRBJ2-2; 12 bases are shared with TRBD1. Germline V gene sequence: CDR1 SGHAT, CDR2 FQNNGV. The CDR3 spans 15 residues. Here the CDR3 reads CVSSPGTGGRAELFF. DNA for the CDR3: TGTGTTAGCAGCCCCGGGACAGGGGGCAGAGCGGAGCTGTTTTTT.

The gene calls are TRBV6-2 or TRBV6-3 and TRBJ2-7; possible D gene TRBD2, 6 bases. The CDR3 is 15 amino acids. With 6 bases removed from V and 4 bases from J, the gap between germline ends came to 19 bases. In germline, CDR1 is MNHEY, CDR2 SVGEGT. The CDR3 coding sequence is TGTGCCAGCAGACAACGCGGGAACGCTTCTTACGAGCAGTACTTC. Encoded protein: CASRQRGNASYEQYF.

The chain's CDR3 is CASSLEGGTSGVNEQFF. The CDR3 DNA reads as TGTGCCAGCAGCTTAGAGGGGGGGACTAGCGGGGTCAATGAGCAGTTCTTC. J is TRBJ2-1 and V is TRBV11-3; 13 nucleotides align to TRBD2. Losses at the gene ends were 0 bases for V and 6 bases for J; bases not matched to a gene: 5. This CDR3 contains 17 residues. CDR1 and CDR2 from the germline V gene are SGHNT and YENEEA.

With respect to this clonotype: A junction end diverges from the germline sequence, so it may reflect a read error. CDR3: CSAREDRATEKLLF. The DNA for the CDR3 is TGTAGTGCTAGAGAGGACCGGGCAACTGAAAAACTGCTTTTT. The chain carries TRBV20-1 and TRBJ1-4; D remains ambiguous. The CDR3 consists of 14 residues. Germline CDR1 and CDR2: DFQATT and SNEGSKA (reference sequence).

Note on this clonotype: The CDR3 does not end in the conserved phenylalanine or tryptophan, so this is likely a read error. The V and J genes are TRBV30 and TRBJ2-5; TRBD1 matches 12 bases. This CDR3 spans 15 amino acids. V lost 3 bases to trimming and J lost 5 bases; unmatched junction nucleotides: 7. Germline assignment: CDR1 GTSNPN and CDR2 SVGIG (reference sequence). CDR3 DNA sequence: TGTGCCTGGAGCCCCGGGACAGGGGGCATCGAGACCCAGTACCTC. Protein sequence: CAWSPGTGGIETQYL.

This clonotype was seen a handful of times. The V gene is TRBV4-1, the J gene TRBJ1-1; the D gene is possibly TRBD1 (5 bases). Germline loops: CDR1 MGHRA, CDR2 YSYEKL. The V and J ends lost 5 bases and 3 bases respectively, with 10 bases between them. The CDR3 consists of 13 residues. The CDR3 region has the DNA TGCGCCAGCAGCTCCGGACATGACACTGAAGCTTTCTTT. It yields the protein CASSSGHDTEAFF.

In this sample, this clonotype turned up a few times. The V call is TRBV4-2, the J call TRBJ1-6; no definite D call. Trimming shortened V by 0 bases and J by 10 bases, and 19 bases separated the two germline ends. The CDR3 loop spans 17 amino acids. Germline values: CDR1 LGHNA, CDR2 YNFKEQ. The DNA for the CDR3 is TGTGCCAGCAGCCAAGATCGGAGGTCTTCACTGGAATCACCCCTCCACTTT. The encoded protein is CASSQDRRSSLESPLHF.